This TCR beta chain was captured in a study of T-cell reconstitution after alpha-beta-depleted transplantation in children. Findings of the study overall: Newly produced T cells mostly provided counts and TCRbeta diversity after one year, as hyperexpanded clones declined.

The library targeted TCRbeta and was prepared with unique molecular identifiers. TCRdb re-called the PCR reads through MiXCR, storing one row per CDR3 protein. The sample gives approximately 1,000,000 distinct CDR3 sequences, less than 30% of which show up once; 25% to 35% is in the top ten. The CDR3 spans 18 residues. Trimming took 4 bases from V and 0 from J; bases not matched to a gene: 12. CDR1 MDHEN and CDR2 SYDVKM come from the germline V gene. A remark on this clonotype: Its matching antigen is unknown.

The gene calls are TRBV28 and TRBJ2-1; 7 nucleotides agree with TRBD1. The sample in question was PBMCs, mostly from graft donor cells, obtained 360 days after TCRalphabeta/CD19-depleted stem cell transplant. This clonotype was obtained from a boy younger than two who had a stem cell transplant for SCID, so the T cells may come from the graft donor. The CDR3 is CASSYWTGASGSYNEQFF. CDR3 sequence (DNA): TGTGCCAGCAGTTACTGGACAGGCGCGTCCGGCTCCTACAATGAGCAGTTCTTC.